The 16 T cell receptor beta chains listed next were all sequenced from one sample in a study of blood T cell repertoires in COVID-19. Produced via immunoSEQ multiplex PCR; TCRdb's table is partial and in-frame only. The table records tens of thousands of clones, about 86% of them present only once. Sequenced: peripheral blood. The receptors were gathered from a man between 65 and 85 years old with active COVID-19.

The table lists this clone with a count of one. The chain carries TRBV7-9 and TRBJ2-2; tentatively, D is TRBD2 (6 bases). This CDR3 is built from 16 residues. Germline CDR1 and CDR2: SEHNR and FQNEAQ (reference sequence). V lost 2 bases, J lost 0 bases, and 10 bases lay in between. The CDR3 DNA reads as TGTGCCAGCAGCTTATTCGGGGGTCCGAACACCGGGGAGCTGTTTTTT. This encodes CASSLFGGPNTGELFF.

The rearrangement joins TRBV18 to TRBJ1-2; the match to TRBD1 covers 7 bases. After removal of 3 bases from V and 0 bases from J, the junction contained 13 bases not matched to a gene. This CDR3 has 18 residues. Germline CDR1 KGHSH, CDR2 LQKENI. The CDR3 DNA is TGTGCCAGCTCACCGGTGGCAGGACGGCAGGGGGCTAACTATGGCTACACCTTC. Its protein product is CASSPVAGRQGANYGYTF.

The chain recombines TRBV18 with TRBJ2-1, with D possibly being TRBD2 (7 bases). CDR1 is KGHSH, CDR2 LQKENI, per germline. Trimming removed 2 bases at V and 7 bases at J, with 12 bases between. The CDR3 sequence is 14 residues long. The CDR3 nucleotides are TGTGCCAGCTCACCAGGACTAGGGGGGAATGAGCAGTTCTTC. Amino acids: CASSPGLGGNEQFF.

This clone was found a few times. V and J are TRBV5-6 and TRBJ1-5; D gene ambiguous. The V and J ends lost 0 bases and 3 bases respectively, with 7 bases between them. Germline-derived CDR1 and CDR2 are SGHDT and YYEEEE. The CDR3 contains 14 residues. Written as DNA, the CDR3 is TGTGCCAGCAGCTTGGGCGATAACAATCAGCCCCAGCATTTT. Translating it yields CASSLGDNNQPQHF.

This chain joins TRBV7-9 and TRBJ2-7; 12 bases align to TRBD2. V was pared by 5 bases and J by 6 bases, with 20 bases of the junction left unmatched. This CDR3 has 19 amino acids. Germline V gene sequence: CDR1 SEHNR, CDR2 FQNEAQ (reference sequence). As DNA, the CDR3 is TGTGCCAGCAGCCCCGATTCTAGCGGGAGGGCCATAACCCCCCTCGAGCAGTACTTC. As protein: CASSPDSSGRAITPLEQYF.

As regards this clone: One end of the junction does not line up with germline, which may come from a read error. The chain recombines TRBV4-3 with TRBJ2-7; D might be TRBD2 (5 bases). The CDR3 runs 10 residues. CDR1 and CDR2 from the germline V gene are LGHNA and YSLEER. The CDR3 region is CASSPRARGF. In DNA form, the CDR3 reads TGCGCCAGCAGCCCCCGGGCCCGGGGATTC.

The V and J genes are TRBV9 and TRBJ2-3, with D hard to call. The CDR3 has 14 amino acids. Trimming removed 4 bases at V and 3 bases at J, with 12 bases between. Germline V gene lookup returns CDR1 SGDLS and CDR2 YYNGEE. The CDR3 DNA follows: TGTGCCAGCAGCCCGCGATCCTCTACAGATACGCAGTATTTT. This gives the protein CASSPRSSTDTQYF.

This clone showed up just once. The chain couples TRBV4-1 to TRBJ1-1, with a possible D match to TRBD1 (5 bases). The V gene lost 2 bases and the J gene lost 6 bases, with 13 bases spanning the gap. In germline, CDR1 is MGHRA, CDR2 YSYEKL. This CDR3 has 14 amino acids. CDR3 residues: CASSQRPGGAEAFF. As DNA, the CDR3 is TGCGCCAGCAGCCAACGGCCTGGGGGGGCTGAAGCTTTCTTT.

V gene TRBV7-3 combines with J gene TRBJ2-5; D might be TRBD1 (6 bases). Germline CDR1 reads SGHTA; CDR2 reads FQGTGA. V lost 0 bases and J 5 bases, leaving 16 bases between the germline ends. CDR3 size: 16 residues. CDR3 sequence: CASSLTRTGQGETQYF. The CDR3 coding sequence is TGTGCCAGCAGCTTAACGAGGACCGGCCAGGGGGAGACCCAGTACTTC. The variable domain in full, with the rest retrieved from reference TRBV7-3 and TRBJ2-5, is GAGVSQTPSNKVTEKGKYVELRCDPISGHTALYWYRQSLGQGPEFLIYFQGTGAADDSGLPNDRFFAVRPEGSVSTLKIQRTERGDSAVYLCASSLTRTGQGETQYFGPGTRLLVL.

The CDR3 region has the DNA TGCGCCAGCAGCCAACCCCCCGTCGGAGGGAGGTTTGGTGAGCAGTTCTTC. The encoded protein is CASSQPPVGGRFGEQFF. The chain combines TRBV4-3 with TRBJ2-1; the D gene is possibly TRBD2 (6 bases). V lost 2 bases, J lost 9 bases, and 23 bases lay in between. This CDR3 has 17 residues. CDR1 and CDR2 (germline): LGHNA, YSLEER.

The chain's CDR3 is CASSLGRGAYNEQFF. DNA of the CDR3: TGTGCCAGCAGCCTCGGGAGGGGGGCCTACAATGAGCAGTTCTTC. The chain has TRBV14 and TRBJ2-1, with 8 bases lining up with TRBD2. CDR1 and CDR2 from the germline V gene are SGHDN and FVKESK. The CDR3 has 15 residues. Trimming at V came to 4 bases and at J to 2 bases, leaving 4 bases not matched to a gene.

The chain combines TRBV5-4 with TRBJ2-1; D is uncertain. The CDR3 is made up of 16 amino acids. CDR1 and CDR2 from the germline V gene are SGHNT and YYREEE (reference sequence). Deletions cut 0 bases from V and 6 bases from J, with 16 bases between. The CDR3: CASSLGASSSPNEQFF. In DNA form, the CDR3 reads TGTGCCAGCAGCTTGGGGGCCAGCAGCAGCCCCAATGAGCAGTTCTTC. The complete variable domain, with remaining parts taken from reference TRBV5-4 and TRBJ2-1, reads ETGVTQSPTHLIKTRGQQVTLRCSSQSGHNTVSWYQQALGQGPQFIFQYYREEENGRGNFPPRFSGLQFPNYSSELNVNALELDDSALYLCASSLGASSSPNEQFFGPGTRLTVL.

The CDR3 protein is CASGGANQETQYF. In DNA form, the CDR3 reads TGTGCCAGCGGTGGGGCTAACCAAGAGACCCAGTACTTC. V usage is TRBV7-2 and J usage is TRBJ2-5, with D tentatively TRBD1 (5 bases). The CDR3 sequence is 13 residues long. Germline V gene sequence: CDR1 SGHTA, CDR2 FQGNSA. V was shortened by 8 bases and J by 0 bases, with 10 bases between the two germline ends.

The V gene is TRBV7-3, the J gene TRBJ1-1; D unresolved. This CDR3 comprises 13 residues. Germline V CDR1 and CDR2: SGHTA, FQGTGA. With 5 bases removed from V and 4 bases from J, the gap between germline ends came to 11 bases. Here the CDR3 reads CASSPLAGTEAFF. CDR3 coding DNA: TGTGCCAGCAGCCCCCTCGCCGGCACTGAAGCTTTCTTT.

This clone showed up just once. The chain recombines TRBV4-1 with TRBJ2-5; D is undetermined. Trimming took off 1 base at V and 7 bases at J, with 10 bases between the two ends. Germline assignment: CDR1 MGHRA and CDR2 YSYEKL. The CDR3 contains 13 residues. The CDR3 bases are TGCGCCAGCAGCCAAGTGATCCGAGGGACCCAGTACTTC. This translates into CASSQVIRGTQYF.

The chain employs TRBV5-4 and TRBJ2-7; 7 nucleotides align to TRBD2. Germline lookup yields CDR1 SGHNT and CDR2 YYREEE (reference sequence). The V and J ends lost 0 bases and 2 bases, in that order; junction bases with no gene match: 11. The CDR3 has 17 amino acids. The CDR3 region has the DNA TGTGCCAGCAGCTTGGGGGCCGGGGGGAGTATCACCTACGAGCAGTACTTC. Protein: CASSLGAGGSITYEQYF. Drawing the rest from reference TRBV5-4 and TRBJ2-7, the complete variable domain is ETGVTQSPTHLIKTRGQQVTLRCSSQSGHNTVSWYQQALGQGPQFIFQYYREEENGRGNFPPRFSGLQFPNYSSELNVNALELDDSALYLCASSLGAGGSITYEQYFGPGTRLTVT.